This TCR beta chain was sequenced in a study of vaccination and CD4 T cells after COVID-19. Study-wide results and caveats: Convalescent patients studied were relatively few, and early post-infection timepoints were absent.

Documented treatment: roughly 10-day PBMC culture with coronavirus spike peptide pools or control peptides (ViraFEST assay). ViraFEST relied on peptide pools to expand antigen-specific T cells; the TCRs were sequenced afterward. Culture proceeded for roughly ten days, and CD4+ T cells were then isolated by negative selection. Points on this clonotype: Its target is not known.

CD4+ T cells that had been cultured provided DNA sequenced with the Oncomine TCR Beta short-read assay. Each CDR3 protein is one row after TCRdb ran MiXCR on the PCR reads. In the table there are about 15,000 distinct CDR3 sequences, 40% to 50% of which are singletons. The germline gives CDR1 MNHNS, CDR2 SASEGT. Trimming cost V 7 bases and J 4 bases; bases outside gene matches: 13. The CDR3 consists of 16 residues. This clonotype was obtained from a human donor who had recovered from COVID-19. The sequencing here drew on CD4+ T cells from blood, cultured in vitro, taken before SARS-CoV-2 vaccination. This sequence joins TRBV6-1 and TRBJ2-5; 9 bases line up with TRBD2. DNA for the CDR3: TGTGCCAGCAAACCCACGAGCGGGAGGAACCCAGAGACCCAGTACTTC. It translates to CASKPTSGRNPETQYF.